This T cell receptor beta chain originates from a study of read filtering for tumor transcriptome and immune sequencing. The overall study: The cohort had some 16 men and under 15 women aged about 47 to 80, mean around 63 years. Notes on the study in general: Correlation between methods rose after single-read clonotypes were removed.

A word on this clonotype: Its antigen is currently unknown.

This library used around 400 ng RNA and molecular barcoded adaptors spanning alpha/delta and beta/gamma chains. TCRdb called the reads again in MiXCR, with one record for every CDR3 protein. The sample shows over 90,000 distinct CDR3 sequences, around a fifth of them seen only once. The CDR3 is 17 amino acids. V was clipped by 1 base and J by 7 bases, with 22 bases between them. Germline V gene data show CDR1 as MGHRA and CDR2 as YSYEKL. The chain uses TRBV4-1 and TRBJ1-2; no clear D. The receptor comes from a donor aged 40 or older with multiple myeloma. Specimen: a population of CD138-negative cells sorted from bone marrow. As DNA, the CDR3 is TGCGCCAGCAGCCAAGTTGGTGGTGGCACCGACTCGATTGGCTACACCTTC. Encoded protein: CASSQVGGGTDSIGYTF.